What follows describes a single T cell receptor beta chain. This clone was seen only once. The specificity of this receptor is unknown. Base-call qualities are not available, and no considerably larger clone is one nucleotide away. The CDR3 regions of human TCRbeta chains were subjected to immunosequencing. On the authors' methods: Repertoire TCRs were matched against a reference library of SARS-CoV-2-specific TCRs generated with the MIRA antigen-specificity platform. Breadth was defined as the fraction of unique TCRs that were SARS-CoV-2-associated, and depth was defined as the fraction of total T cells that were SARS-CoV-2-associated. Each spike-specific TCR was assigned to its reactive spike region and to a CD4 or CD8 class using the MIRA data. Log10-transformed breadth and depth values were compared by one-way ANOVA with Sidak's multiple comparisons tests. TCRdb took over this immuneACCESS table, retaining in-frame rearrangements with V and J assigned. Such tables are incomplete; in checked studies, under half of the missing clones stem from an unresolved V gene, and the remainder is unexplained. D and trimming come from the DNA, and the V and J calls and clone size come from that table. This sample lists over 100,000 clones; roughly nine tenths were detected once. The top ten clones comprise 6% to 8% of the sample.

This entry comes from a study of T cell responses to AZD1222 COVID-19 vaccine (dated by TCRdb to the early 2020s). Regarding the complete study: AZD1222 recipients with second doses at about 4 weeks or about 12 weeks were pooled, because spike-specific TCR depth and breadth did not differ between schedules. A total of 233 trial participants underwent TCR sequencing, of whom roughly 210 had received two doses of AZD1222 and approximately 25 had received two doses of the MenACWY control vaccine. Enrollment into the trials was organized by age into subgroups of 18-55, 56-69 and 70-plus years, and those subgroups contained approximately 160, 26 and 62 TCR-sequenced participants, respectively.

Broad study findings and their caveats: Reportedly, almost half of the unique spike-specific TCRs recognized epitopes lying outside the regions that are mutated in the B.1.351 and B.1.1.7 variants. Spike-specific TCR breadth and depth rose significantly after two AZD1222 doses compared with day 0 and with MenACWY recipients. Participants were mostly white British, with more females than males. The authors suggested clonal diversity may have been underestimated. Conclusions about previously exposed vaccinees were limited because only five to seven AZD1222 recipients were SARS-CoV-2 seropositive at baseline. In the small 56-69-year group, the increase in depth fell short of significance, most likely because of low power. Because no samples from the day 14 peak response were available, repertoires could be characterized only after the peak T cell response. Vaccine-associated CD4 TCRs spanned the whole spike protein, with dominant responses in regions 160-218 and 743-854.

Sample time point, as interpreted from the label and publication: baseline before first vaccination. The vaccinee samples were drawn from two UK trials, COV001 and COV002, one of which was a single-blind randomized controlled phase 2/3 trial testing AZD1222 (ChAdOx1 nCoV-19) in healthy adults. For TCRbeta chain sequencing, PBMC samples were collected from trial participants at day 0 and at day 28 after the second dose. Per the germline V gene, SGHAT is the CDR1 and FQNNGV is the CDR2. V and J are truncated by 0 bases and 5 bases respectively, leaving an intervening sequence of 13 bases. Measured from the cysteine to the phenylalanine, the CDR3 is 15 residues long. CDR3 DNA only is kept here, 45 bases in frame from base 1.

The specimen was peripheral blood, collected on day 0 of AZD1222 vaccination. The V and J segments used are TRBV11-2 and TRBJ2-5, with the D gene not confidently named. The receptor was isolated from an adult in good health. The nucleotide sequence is TGTGCCAGCAGCTTAGATCCTAAAAGGAAGGAGACCCAGTACTTC. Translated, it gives CASSLDPKRKETQYF.